This T cell receptor (beta chain) was captured by sequencing in a study of blood T cells in healthy people across ages. Study outcomes and limitations: Expanded clonotype shifts may have been confounded, as the donors had an unknown CMV status.

As to this clonotype: Its target is unknown.

Primers used in a second PCR of roughly 6 to 11 cycles were a sample-barcoded 5' primer and a J-beta primer mix. TCRdb passed the 5' RACE reads through MiXCR, listing each CDR3 protein once. The repertoire includes approximately 800,000 distinct CDR3 sequences, about a quarter of them detected once, and around 3% sits in the top ten. Every donor gave approximately 10 milliliters of peripheral blood. The same sample was also studied in work on T cells of mothers and their children. That source adds: Barcodes and 2-4 random nucleotides were added by M1S in the second PCR. Approximately 2.7 million TCR beta reads per child versus over 9 million per mother.

This clonotype originated in a boy aged 10-17 years in good health. The source material was blood.

The CDR3 region is CAIRPGQGEETQYF. For the CDR3, the DNA is TGTGCCATCAGGCCGGGCCAAGGGGAAGAGACCCAGTACTTC. The chain joins TRBV10-3 to TRBJ2-5; tentatively, D is TRBD1 (5 bases). CDR1 ENHRY and CDR2 SYGVKD come from the germline V gene. V was trimmed by 6 bases and J by 3 bases, leaving 14 bases between them. CDR3 length: 14 amino acids.